Listed here are 30 T cell receptor beta chains from one sample, sequenced in a study of T cell responses to AZD1222 COVID-19 vaccine. TCRdb's copy holds only in-frame clones and misses some; the assay was immunoSEQ multiplex PCR. Among approximately 150,000 clones listed, just over 90% were seen once. Sequencing was performed on peripheral blood, taken on day 0 of AZD1222 vaccination. The receptors here all came from an adult in good health.

The chain uses TRBV18 and TRBJ1-2; 8 bases map to TRBD1. The V gene's germline CDR1 is KGHSH and CDR2 LQKENI. CDR3 length equals 14 residues. Trimming at V came to 5 bases and at J to 4 bases, leaving 6 bases not matched to a gene. The CDR3 protein is CASSSGQGSYGYTF. The CDR3 DNA follows: TGTGCCAGCTCAAGCGGACAGGGTAGCTATGGCTACACCTTC.

The chain links TRBV29-1 to TRBJ1-6; 8 bases line up with TRBD1. Germline trimming cut 4 bases from V and 7 bases from J; bases unmatched to any gene: 3. CDR3 length equals 13 residues. CDR1 and CDR2 from the germline V gene are SQVTM and ANQGSEA. The CDR3 sequence is CSVADRENSPLHF. The DNA for the CDR3 is TGCAGCGTTGCGGACAGGGAAAATTCACCCCTCCACTTT.

In its sample, this clone was seen once. The chain links TRBV6-6 to TRBJ2-7; D not resolved. With 6 bases removed from V and 2 bases from J, the gap between germline ends came to 14 bases. The CDR3 consists of 14 residues. Germline V gene data show CDR1 as MNHNY and CDR2 as SVGAGI (reference sequence). CDR3 bases: TGTGCCAGCAGAGTCCCCCACAGTACCTACGAGCAGTACTTC. This translates into CASRVPHSTYEQYF.

The chain carries TRBV18 and TRBJ1-5; tentative D call: TRBD1 (6 bases). CDR3 length equals 17 residues. V was cut by 3 bases and J by 3 bases, with 18 bases left in between. Germline assignment: CDR1 KGHSH and CDR2 LQKENI. The CDR3 sequence is CASSPESGGLVNQPQHF. The DNA of the CDR3 is TGTGCCAGCTCACCTGAATCGGGGGGCTTAGTCAATCAGCCCCAGCATTTT.

The chain links TRBV27 to TRBJ2-5, with D possibly TRBD1 on 6 matching bases. Looked up from germline, CDR1 is MNHEY and CDR2 is SMNVEV (reference sequence). The CDR3 runs 16 residues. The germline V and J ends were trimmed by 8 bases and 5 bases, with 24 bases remaining between them. Written as DNA, the CDR3 is TGTGCCAGCTCGCTCCGACGAATCTGGGGGCAGGAGACCCAGTACTTC. It encodes CASSLRRIWGQETQYF.

V usage is TRBV10-3 and J usage is TRBJ1-1; weak D call: TRBD1 (6 bases). The CDR3 spans 14 residues. Trimming took off 10 bases at V and 6 bases at J, with 21 bases between the two ends. CDR1 and CDR2 (germline): ENHRY, SYGVKD. The CDR3 coding sequence is TGTGCCACCCGGGACACCACTAATGGGGCTGAAGCTTTCTTT. Protein product: CATRDTTNGAEAFF.

The sample holds one count of this clone. This chain connects TRBV18 to TRBJ2-1; D uncertain. Germline loops: CDR1 KGHSH, CDR2 LQKENI. V dropped 1 base and J dropped 5 bases, with 9 bases sitting between them. The CDR3 sequence is 14 residues long. The CDR3 DNA reads as TGTGCCAGCTCACCACGGGGTTCTAACAATGAGCAGTTCTTC. Translation: CASSPRGSNNEQFF. Looking up the rest from reference TRBV18 and TRBJ2-1 gives the full variable domain: NAGVMQNPRHLVRRRGQEARLRCSPMKGHSHVYWYRQLPEEGLKFMVYLQKENIIDESGMPKERFSAEFPKEGPSILRIQQVVRGDSAAYFCASSPRGSNNEQFFGPGTRLTVL.

The table lists this clone with a few counts. This sequence joins TRBV18 and TRBJ1-6; the D gene is possibly TRBD1 (5 bases). The CDR3 sequence is 17 residues long. Germline V gene sequence: CDR1 KGHSH, CDR2 LQKENI. V shed 5 bases and J shed 0 bases, with 14 bases lying between them. Here the CDR3 reads CASSTADSSSYNSPLHF. The CDR3 bases are TGTGCCAGCTCAACCGCCGACAGTAGCTCCTATAATTCACCCCTCCACTTT.

This clone is a singleton in its sample. The CDR3 DNA reads as TGTGCCAGCAGCGTCCCGGGGGGGGAAGAGACCCAGTACTTC. As protein: CASSVPGGEETQYF. The gene calls are TRBV6-5 and TRBJ2-5; 8 bases align to TRBD2. CDR1 is MNHEY and CDR2 is SVGAGI in the germline V gene. The trim removed 6 bases at V and 3 bases at J, leaving 6 bases unmatched. This CDR3 is built from 14 residues.

The J gene is TRBJ2-2, the V gene TRBV9; tentative D call: TRBD2 (5 bases). Looked up from germline, CDR1 is SGDLS and CDR2 is YYNGEE. There are 15 residues in the CDR3. V was pared by 0 bases and J by 6 bases, with 12 bases between. CDR3 loop: CASSVGGLMAGELFF. CDR3 in DNA: TGTGCCAGCAGCGTAGGTGGACTCATGGCCGGGGAGCTGTTTTTT.

This clone came up a few times. The V gene is TRBV18, the J gene TRBJ1-6; 7 positions agree with TRBD1. V shed 6 bases, J shed 7 bases, and the junction held 6 bases outside the gene matches. The V gene's germline CDR1 is KGHSH and CDR2 LQKENI. This CDR3 is built from 14 residues. The CDR3 nucleotides are TGTGCCAGCTCGGCGGGACAGTCCAATTCACCCCTCCACTTT. This codes for CASSAGQSNSPLHF.

This sequence joins TRBV5-6 and TRBJ2-7; tentative D call: TRBD1 (5 bases). Germline V gives CDR1 SGHDT, CDR2 YYEEEE. This CDR3 region has 14 residues. V was trimmed by 4 bases and J by 0 bases, leaving 11 bases between them. The CDR3 loop is CASSRVDSSYEQYF. Written as DNA, the CDR3 is TGTGCCAGCAGCCGGGTCGACAGCTCCTACGAGCAGTACTTC. The whole variable domain, filled in from reference TRBV5-6 and TRBJ2-7, reads DAGVTQSPTHLIKTRGQQVTLRCSPKSGHDTVSWYQQALGQGPQFIFQYYEEEERQRGNFPDRFSGHQFPNYSSELNVNALLLGDSALYLCASSRVDSSYEQYFGPGTRLTVT.

This rearrangement joins TRBV3-1 (or the pseudogene TRBV3-2) to TRBJ2-7, with TRBD1 matching over 8 bases. CDR3 length: 15 residues. From germline, CDR1 is LGHDT and CDR2 YNNKEL (reference sequence). V shed 4 bases and J 2 bases; nucleotides not matched to a gene: 7. The CDR3 loop is CASSPVRTGTYEQYF. CDR3 sequence (DNA): TGTGCCAGCAGCCCCGTGAGGACAGGGACCTACGAGCAGTACTTC.

The V gene is TRBV5-1, the J gene TRBJ2-3, with TRBD2 matching 9 bases. Trimming at V came to 0 bases and at J to 5 bases, leaving 7 bases not matched to a gene. The CDR3 extends over 16 amino acids. CDR1 is SGHRS and CDR2 is YFSETQ in the germline V gene. CDR3 bases: TGCGCCAGCAGCTTGGCCCCTAGCGGGGCCGGAGATACGCAGTATTTT. Translating it yields CASSLAPSGAGDTQYF.

In regard to this clone: The junction differs from germline at one of its ends, possibly a read error. The chain links TRBV6-5 to TRBJ1-5; D remains unclear. Germline V lookup: CDR1 MNHEY, CDR2 SVGAGI. The CDR3 length is 15 residues. This chain's CDR3 is CASSDSGGNNQPQHF. In nucleotides, the CDR3 is TGTGCCAGCAGTGACTCCGGAGGAAACAATCAGCCCCAGCATTTT.

The V and J genes are TRBV20-1 and TRBJ1-1; D gene ambiguous. V was shortened by 4 bases and J by 3 bases, with 9 bases between the two germline ends. The CDR3 totals 12 residues. The germline V gene encodes CDR1 DFQATT and CDR2 SNEGSKA (reference sequence). The CDR3 is CSANDRHTEAFF. CDR3 coding DNA: TGCAGTGCTAATGACCGACACACTGAAGCTTTCTTT.

About this clone: This sample includes further DNA sequences coding for the same CDR3. The chain joins TRBV7-2 to TRBJ1-1, with D unresolved. V was shortened by 0 bases and J by 0 bases, with 5 bases between the two germline ends. CDR3 length: 14 amino acids. CDR1 SGHTA and CDR2 FQGNSA come from the germline V gene. CDR3 nucleotides: TGTGCCAGCAGCTTAGCTGGTCTGAACACTGAAGCTTTCTTT. Protein product: CASSLAGLNTEAFF.

The V call is TRBV7-6, the J call TRBJ1-5; D is ambiguous. The germline V gene encodes CDR1 SGHVS and CDR2 FNYEAQ. The CDR3 length is 14 residues. The V end lost 5 bases, the J end lost 8 bases, and 16 bases lay between the germline ends. CDR3 residues: CASSQDAVSEPQHF. CDR3 DNA sequence: TGTGCCAGCAGCCAGGACGCCGTGTCCGAGCCCCAGCATTTT.

This clone was counted once. The rearrangement links TRBV6-2 or TRBV6-3 to TRBJ2-5; possibly TRBD1 or TRBD2 for D (6 bases each). The V gene lost 6 bases and the J gene lost 5 bases, with 19 bases spanning the gap. The germline V gene has CDR1 MNHEY and CDR2 SVGEGT. There are 15 residues in the CDR3. The DNA for the CDR3 is TGTGCCAGCAGCCCAAAGGGGGGTTTCGGGGAGACCCAGTACTTC. Translating it yields CASSPKGGFGETQYF.

This clone was detected only a few times. This rearrangement joins TRBV12-3 or TRBV12-4 to TRBJ1-3; a weak D match, TRBD1 (5 bases). The CDR3 has 13 amino acids. V was shortened by 6 bases and J by 8 bases, with 14 bases between the two germline ends. CDR3 nucleotides: TGTGCCAGCAGGTCCGATGGGGGGTACACCATATATTTT. This sequence encodes CASRSDGGYTIYF.

In its sample, this clone was seen once. This CDR3 reads CASKTPTEAFF. The CDR3 DNA reads as TGTGCCAGCAAGACCCCCACTGAAGCTTTCTTT. V gene TRBV6-5 combines with J gene TRBJ1-1; no definite D call. Per germline, CDR1 MNHEY and CDR2 SVGAGI. This CDR3 region has 11 residues. V lost 7 bases and J 4 bases, leaving 7 bases between the germline ends.

This chain uses TRBV6-6 with TRBJ2-7; a possible D gene is TRBD2 (6 bases). CDR3 size: 16 residues. Trimming pared 2 bases from V and 1 base from J, leaving 15 bases between. CDR1 is MNHNY, CDR2 SVGAGI, per germline (reference sequence). The CDR3 DNA reads TGTGCCAGCAGTTACCCTCCGGATCGGGAGTCCTACGAGCAGTACTTC. It encodes CASSYPPDRESYEQYF.

The chain couples TRBV20-1 to TRBJ1-1; the D is unclear. CDR1 is DFQATT and CDR2 is SNEGSKA in the germline V gene (reference sequence). The CDR3 totals 13 residues. V was pared by 3 bases and J by 2 bases, with 10 bases between. CDR3 loop: CSASSTDNTEAFF. CDR3 in DNA: TGCAGTGCTAGTTCCACGGATAACACTGAAGCTTTCTTT.

The gene calls are TRBV5-4 and TRBJ2-7; tentative D call: TRBD1 (5 bases). This CDR3 has 13 residues. V was clipped by 4 bases and J by 1 base, with 9 bases between them. The germline V gene encodes CDR1 SGHNT and CDR2 YYREEE (reference sequence). The chain's CDR3 is CASSRPGSYEQYF. The CDR3 region has the DNA TGTGCCAGCAGCCGACCAGGGTCCTACGAGCAGTACTTC.

V is TRBV3-1 (or the pseudogene TRBV3-2) and J is TRBJ1-2; D perhaps matches TRBD1 (6 bases). The germline CDR1 and CDR2 sequences are LGHDT and YNNKEL (reference sequence). The V gene lost 3 bases and the J gene lost 3 bases, with 17 bases spanning the gap. This CDR3 is built from 16 residues. The CDR3 here is CASSQRPPRGDYGYTF. The CDR3 DNA reads TGTGCCAGCAGCCAGCGACCCCCCAGGGGCGACTATGGCTACACCTTC.

V usage is TRBV7-2 and J usage is TRBJ2-3, with D tentatively TRBD2 (5 bases). V was shortened by 2 bases and J by 3 bases, with 18 bases between the two germline ends. This CDR3 spans 17 amino acids. In germline, CDR1 is SGHTA, CDR2 FQGNSA. The CDR3 loop reads CASSLRRTEGRTDTQYF. CDR3 nucleotides: TGTGCCAGCAGCTTACGCAGGACTGAGGGCAGAACAGATACGCAGTATTTT.

V and J are TRBV12-3 or TRBV12-4 and TRBJ2-1, with 8 bases matching TRBD2. Trimming cost V 0 bases and J 11 bases; bases outside gene matches: 3. This CDR3 has 13 amino acids. The CDR3 protein is CASSLAGRGQQFF. The CDR3 nucleotides are TGTGCCAGCAGTTTAGCCGGGAGGGGTCAGCAGTTCTTC.

The chain employs TRBV4-3 and TRBJ1-3; D might be TRBD1 (5 bases). Trimming shortened V by 0 bases and J by 0 bases, and 15 bases separated the two germline ends. Germline-derived CDR1 and CDR2 are LGHNA and YSLEER. This CDR3 comprises 18 residues. CDR3 loop: CASSQDRGGTSSGNTIYF. The CDR3 DNA follows: TGCGCCAGCAGCCAAGATCGGGGAGGGACCAGCTCTGGAAACACCATATATTTT.

The J gene is TRBJ1-2, the V gene TRBV5-1; 10 positions match TRBD1. The CDR3 runs to 15 residues. Germline V lookup: CDR1 SGHRS, CDR2 YFSETQ. J gave up 5 bases and V 0 bases, and 4 bases lay outside the gene matches. As DNA, the CDR3 is TGCGCCAGCAGCTTGGAAGGGACAGGGGTATATGGCTACACCTTC. Protein product: CASSLEGTGVYGYTF.

The chain carries TRBV7-2 and TRBJ2-1, with 11 bases aligning to TRBD2. Germline V lookup: CDR1 SGHTA, CDR2 FQGNSA. Trimming took 4 bases from V and 9 from J; bases not matched to a gene: 14. There are 17 residues in the CDR3. The CDR3 loop is CASSSSGGSGGAPEQFF. The CDR3 region has the DNA TGTGCCAGCAGCTCGTCGGGAGGTAGCGGGGGGGCCCCTGAGCAGTTCTTC.